This T cell receptor beta chain was obtained from a study of CD8 T cells in ankylosing spondylitis. This clonotype appeared many times. Its antigen is as yet unknown. Libraries of TCR beta came from quantitative 5'-RACE with molecular barcodes. Using its own MiXCR run on the 5' RACE reads, TCRdb lists one record per CDR3 protein. This table has a few hundred thousand distinct CDR3 sequences, roughly 18% appearing once. General observations from the study: What appeared characteristic of ankylosing spondylitis blood was a TCR beta motif of fewer than ten highly homologous variants. Reactive arthritis synovial fluid and blood previously showed some of these motif variants. Disease-linked clones proved CD8+ and comparatively uncommon in peripheral blood.

The CDR3 has 15 residues. V trimming: 1 base; J trimming: 3 bases; junction bases outside the gene matches: 5. The germline V gene encodes CDR1 LGHDT and CDR2 YNNKEL (reference sequence). The genes are TRBV3-1 and TRBJ1-1, with 7 bases that match TRBD1. The receptor comes from a male donor with ankylosing spondylitis or in good health (not recorded which). Sequenced input: blood, either unsorted or a sorted T cell fraction (not recorded which). CDR3 sequence (DNA): TGTGCCAGCAGCCAAGTAAGGGACAGCCACACTGAAGCTTTCTTT. It specifies CASSQVRDSHTEAFF.